The entry that follows covers one T cell receptor beta chain sequence. The repertoire was sequenced with immunoSEQ multiplex PCR; TCRdb's copy has only in-frame clones and lacks some. Of about 2,400 clones in the sample, around 97% were seen once. V lost 8 bases and J 6 bases, leaving 19 bases between the germline ends. The germline CDR1 and CDR2 sequences are SGHVS and FNYEAQ. The CDR3 has 15 residues. This entry comes from a study of control samples from healthy donors and cancer patients. The clonotype originates from a man in his 70s with head and neck cancer. Sequencing input: PBMCs. The chain combines TRBV7-6 with TRBJ2-2; a weak D match, TRBD1 (5 bases). CDR3 residues: CASDPRVPIAGELFF. DNA of the CDR3: TGTGCCAGCGATCCCAGGGTTCCAATCGCCGGGGAGCTGTTTTTT.